Sequencing of this TCR beta chain was carried out in a study of human T cells and chemical hapten exposure. MiXCR, applied by TCRdb to the RACE reads, yields one record per CDR3 protein. The sample carries 95,000 to 150,000 distinct CDR3 sequences, roughly an eighth recorded once. V lost 6 bases, J lost 0 bases, and 6 bases stayed unmatched. This CDR3 region has 18 residues. The germline V gene encodes CDR1 SEHNR and CDR2 FQNEAQ (reference sequence). In its sample, this clonotype was seen a few times. Time point in this sample: patch test 1, 2 weeks after DPC sensitization. Treatment specified: therapeutic diphenylcyclopropenone sensitization with weekly scalp DPC.

The receptor was derived from a man between 18 and 35 years old with alopecia areata. Some clones in this sample may be carry-over from other donors' samples. The sequencing here drew on whole blood, taken in connection with sensitization to the hapten diphenylcyclopropenone (DPC). The V and J genes are TRBV7-9 and TRBJ2-1; 15 bases match TRBD2. CDR3 sequence reads: CASSPGTSGGPSYNEQFF. The CDR3 DNA reads as TGTGCCAGCAGTCCCGGGACTAGCGGGGGGCCCTCCTACAATGAGCAGTTCTTC.